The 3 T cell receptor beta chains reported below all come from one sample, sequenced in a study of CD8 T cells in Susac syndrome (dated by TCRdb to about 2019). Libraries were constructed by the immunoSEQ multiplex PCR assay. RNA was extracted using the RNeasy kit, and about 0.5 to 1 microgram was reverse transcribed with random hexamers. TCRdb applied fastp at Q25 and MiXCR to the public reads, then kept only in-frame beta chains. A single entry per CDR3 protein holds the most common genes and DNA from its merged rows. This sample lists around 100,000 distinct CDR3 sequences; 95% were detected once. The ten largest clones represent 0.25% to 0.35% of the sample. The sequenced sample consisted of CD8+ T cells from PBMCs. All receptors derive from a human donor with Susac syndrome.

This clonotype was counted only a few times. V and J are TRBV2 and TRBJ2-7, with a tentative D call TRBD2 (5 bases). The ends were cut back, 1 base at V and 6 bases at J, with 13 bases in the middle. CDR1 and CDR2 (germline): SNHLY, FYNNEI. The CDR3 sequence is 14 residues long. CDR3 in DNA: TGTGCCAGCAGTGAAGGGCAGCCTGGAGGCGAGCAGTACTTC. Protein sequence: CASSEGQPGGEQYF.

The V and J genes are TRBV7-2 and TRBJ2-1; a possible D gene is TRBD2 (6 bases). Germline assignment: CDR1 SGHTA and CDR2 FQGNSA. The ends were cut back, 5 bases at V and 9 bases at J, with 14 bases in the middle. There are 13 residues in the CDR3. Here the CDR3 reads CASSTSGRTEQFF. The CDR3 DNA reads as TGTGCCAGCAGCACCTCGGGGAGGACTGAGCAGTTCTTC.

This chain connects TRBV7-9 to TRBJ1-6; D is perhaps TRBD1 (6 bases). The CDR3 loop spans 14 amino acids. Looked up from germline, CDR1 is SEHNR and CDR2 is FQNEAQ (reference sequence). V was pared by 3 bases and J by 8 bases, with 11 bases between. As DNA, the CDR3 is TGTGCCAGCAGCTTGGTAGGGGGATATTCACCCCTCCACTTT. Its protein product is CASSLVGGYSPLHF.